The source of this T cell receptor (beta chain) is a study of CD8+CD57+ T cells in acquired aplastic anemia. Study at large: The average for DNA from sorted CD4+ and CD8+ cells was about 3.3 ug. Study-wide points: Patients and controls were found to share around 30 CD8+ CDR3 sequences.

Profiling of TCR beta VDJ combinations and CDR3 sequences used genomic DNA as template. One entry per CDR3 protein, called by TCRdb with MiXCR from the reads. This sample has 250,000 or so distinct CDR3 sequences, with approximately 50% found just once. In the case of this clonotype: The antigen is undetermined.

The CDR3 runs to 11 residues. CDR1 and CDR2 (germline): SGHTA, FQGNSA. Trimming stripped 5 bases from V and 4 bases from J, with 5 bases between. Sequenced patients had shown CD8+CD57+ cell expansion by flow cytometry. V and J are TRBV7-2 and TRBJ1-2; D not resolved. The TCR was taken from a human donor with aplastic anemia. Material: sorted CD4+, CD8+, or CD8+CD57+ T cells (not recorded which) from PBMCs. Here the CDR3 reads CASSHSYGYTF. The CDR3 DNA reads TGTGCCAGCAGCCATTCCTATGGCTACACCTTC.